This T cell receptor (beta chain) was identified in a study of CD8+CD57+ T cells in acquired aplastic anemia. Study at large: Recorded DNA amounts for sorted CD4+ and CD8+ cells had an average of 3.2 ug. CD4+ cells from healthy donors averaged about 10.8 million reads. General study findings and limits: Sharing between patients and controls was observed for about 27 CD8+ CDR3 sequences. Patients and healthy controls showed no significant CD8+ Simpson's diversity difference.

This clonotype was seen many times. What it binds is unknown. According to the study, genomic DNA was the template for TCR beta VDJ and CDR3 profiling. One entry per CDR3 protein, called by TCRdb with MiXCR from the reads. The table records around 140,000 distinct CDR3 sequences, 41% of them present only once. The germline V and J ends were trimmed by 3 bases and 4 bases, with 10 bases remaining between them. The CDR3 has 13 residues. The chain uses TRBV12-3 or TRBV12-4 and TRBJ2-7, with D tentatively TRBD1 (6 bases). The sequenced sample consisted of sorted CD4+, CD8+, or CD8+CD57+ T cells (not recorded which) from PBMCs. The source is a human donor in good health, serving as a control. CDR3 region: CASSFIQGYEQYF. The CDR3 DNA follows: TGTGCCAGCAGTTTTATCCAGGGGTACGAGCAGTACTTC.